The 8 T cell receptor beta chains reported below all come from one sample, sequenced in a study of blood T cells in healthy people across ages. A sample-barcoded 5' primer and a J-beta primer mix were used in a second PCR of roughly 6 to 12 cycles. A single record per CDR3 protein comes from TCRdb applying MiXCR to the 5' RACE reads. The repertoire holds around 500,000 distinct CDR3 sequences, roughly a quarter seen once, with approximately 3.3% in the top ten. The sample was also linked to a second study, of T cells of mothers and their children.

Sequencing used blood. The origin of the receptors is a boy aged 2-15 years in good health.

V and J are TRBV4-3 and TRBJ2-7; D perhaps matches TRBD2 (6 bases). V dropped 1 base and J dropped 3 bases, with 16 bases sitting between them. CDR3 length equals 16 residues. Germline loops: CDR1 LGHNA, CDR2 YSLEER. In nucleotides, the CDR3 is TGCGCCAGCAGCCAAGTTGCGGGTAGCGGACACTACGAGCAGTACTTC. It specifies CASSQVAGSGHYEQYF.

This clonotype was observed a few times. The rearrangement uses TRBV7-9 and TRBJ2-5, with D possibly being TRBD1 or TRBD2 (6 bases each). The CDR3 extends over 16 amino acids. With 5 bases removed from V and 0 bases from J, the gap between germline ends came to 16 bases. CDR1 and CDR2 (germline): SEHNR, FQNEAQ (reference sequence). CDR3 sequence (DNA): TGTGCCAGCAGCCCCCCGGGGGCGGGATACCAAGAGACCCAGTACTTC. Translating it yields CASSPPGAGYQETQYF.

This clonotype was recorded a few times. V is TRBV18 and J is TRBJ1-4, with a tentative D call TRBD1 (5 bases). The CDR3 runs 17 residues. Per germline, CDR1 KGHSH and CDR2 LQKENI. V lost 0 bases to trimming and J lost 5 bases, with 16 bases between them. This CDR3 is CASSPPVNTEGNEKLFF. DNA of the CDR3: TGTGCCAGCTCACCACCGGTAAACACCGAGGGGAATGAAAAACTGTTTTTT. The full variable domain, in which reference TRBV18 and TRBJ1-4 provide the parts outside the CDR3, is NAGVMQNPRHLVRRRGQEARLRCSPMKGHSHVYWYRQLPEEGLKFMVYLQKENIIDESGMPKERFSAEFPKEGPSILRIQQVVRGDSAAYFCASSPPVNTEGNEKLFFGSGTQLSVL.

The chain employs TRBV5-1 and TRBJ1-2, with 7 bases that match TRBD1. The CDR3 runs 12 residues. Germline V gives CDR1 SGHRS, CDR2 YFSETQ. The ends lost 4 bases at V and 8 bases at J; junction bases unmatched: 5. CDR3 residues: CASSKDRIGYTF. DNA of the CDR3: TGCGCCAGCAGCAAGGACAGGATCGGCTACACCTTC.

At least ten counts were recorded for this clonotype. This sequence joins TRBV28 and TRBJ2-7; possible D gene TRBD1, 6 bases. The germline V gene has CDR1 MDHEN and CDR2 SYDVKM. This CDR3 is 14 amino acids long. V lost 6 bases and J 2 bases, leaving 14 bases between the germline ends. The CDR3 DNA is TGTGCCAGCAGCTCCGGACAGACCCCCTACGAGCAGTACTTC. Translation: CASSSGQTPYEQYF.

This clonotype was counted between two and nine times. CDR3 sequence (DNA): TGCAGTGCTGGGGCCTGGGACGGCCTTTCTGAGCAGTTCTTC. It specifies CSAGAWDGLSEQFF. The V and J genes are TRBV20-1 and TRBJ2-5, with D perhaps TRBD1 or TRBD2 (5 bases each). The J call may not be correct, given that the DNA end is closer to TRBJ2-1. Per the germline V gene, CDR1 is DFQATT and CDR2 is SNEGSKA (reference sequence). The CDR3 length is 14 residues.

There are a few counts of this clonotype. The chain recombines TRBV15 with TRBJ2-1, with 10 bases identical to TRBD1. The CDR3 has 17 residues. V dropped 2 bases and J dropped 8; count of bases not matched to a gene: 12. Germline CDR1 LNHNV, CDR2 YYDKDF (reference sequence). The CDR3 DNA is TGTGCCACCAGCAGACCCAAGGGGACAGGGGATAAGGATGAGCAGTTCTTC. Translated: CATSRPKGTGDKDEQFF.

The chain links TRBV2 to TRBJ1-2, with D perhaps matching TRBD1 (5 bases). Germline CDR1 and CDR2: SNHLY and FYNNEI. The V and J ends lost 3 bases and 4 bases respectively, with 9 bases between them. CDR3 length: 13 residues. The CDR3 region has the DNA TGTGCCAGCAGTGACTCTGACAGCTATGGCTACACCTTC. This sequence encodes CASSDSDSYGYTF. The full variable domain, its missing parts supplied by reference TRBV2 and TRBJ1-2, is EPEVTQTPSHQVTQMGQEVILRCVPISNHLYFYWYRQILGQKVEFLVSFYNNEISEKSEIFDDQFSVERPDGSNFTLKIRSTKLEDSAMYFCASSDSDSYGYTFGSGTRLTVV.